A selection of T cell receptor beta chains follows, all from one sample in a study of blood T cell repertoires in COVID-19. The assay was immunoSEQ multiplex PCR, and TCRdb's table has in-frame clones only and misses some. The repertoire has about 180,000 clones, 80% to 90% of them found once; the top ten carry 9.5% to 13%. Sequencing was carried out using peripheral blood. These receptors all come from a human donor with active or convalescent COVID-19. The donor label of this sample is uncertain. CDR3s include the opening cysteine and the closing phenylalanine or tryptophan. A D gene is named only where the DNA matches it firmly. The size field is filled for only some rows; it gives once, few, many or a size class.

J gene	V gene	D gene	clone size	CDR3 DNA	CDR3 protein
TRBJ2-7	TRBV3-1/TRBV3-2	.	.	TGTGCCAGCAGCGATCAGGGGTCCTACGAGCAGTACTTC	CASSDQGSYEQYF
TRBJ1-1	TRBV6-2/TRBV6-3	.	.	TGTGCCAGCAGCCTAGGGGTGGGGCTGAACACTGAAGCTTTCTTT	CASSLGVGLNTEAFF
TRBJ1-2	TRBV20-1	.	.	TGCAGTGCTAGTCGGGTGGGTGGCTACACCTTC	CSASRVGGYTF
TRBJ2-7	TRBV5-4	.	once	TGTGCCAGCAGCTTGAGGTCGGCAGGGGCCGGCGAGCAGTACTTC	CASSLRSAGAGEQYF
TRBJ2-1	TRBV28	TRBD1	few	TGTGCCAGCAACGGAGCCGACAGGGGCTACAATGAGCAGTTCTTC	CASNGADRGYNEQFF
TRBJ1-1	TRBV18	.	.	TGTGCCAGCTCACTCCTCGAGTTGAGGACTGAAGCTTTCTTT	CASSLLELRTEAFF
TRBJ1-1	TRBV6-5	.	once	TGTGCCAGCACCAATAACGGGGGGTCAACGACTGAAGCTTTCTTT	CASTNNGGSTTEAFF
TRBJ2-6	TRBV28	.	.	TGTGCCAGCAATGGCGGGACCTACTCTGGGGCCAACGTCCTGACTTTC	CASNGGTYSGANVLTF
TRBJ1-1	TRBV19	TRBD1	.	TGTGCCAGTGGCGGGGACAGCCGGAACACTGAAGCTTTCTTT	CASGGDSRNTEAFF
TRBJ1-2	TRBV2	.	.	TGTGCCAGCAGTGGGGCACTGAACTATGGCTACACCTTC	CASSGALNYGYTF
TRBJ2-3	TRBV7-9	TRBD2	once	TGTGCCAGCAGCGCCACTAGCGCATATACGCAGTATTTT	CASSATSAYTQYF
TRBJ2-1	TRBV10-1	TRBD2	.	TGCGCCAGCAGTGCAACTAGCGGGAGGGCGAGATACAATGAGCAGTTCTTC	CASSATSGRARYNEQFF
TRBJ1-5	TRBV7-2	.	.	TGTGCCAGCAGCCCCGTCCAGGTTAATCAGCCCCAGCATTTT	CASSPVQVNQPQHF
TRBJ2-2	TRBV7-3	TRBD2	.	TGTGCCAGCAGCCCCCGGACTAGCGGGAGGGGTGCGAACACCGGGGAGCTGTTTTTT	CASSPRTSGRGANTGELFF
TRBJ2-3	TRBV4-1	.	once	TGCGCCAGCAGCCATCGGACAGACACATTGGGTACGCAGTATTTT	CASSHRTDTLGTQYF
TRBJ1-5	TRBV19	TRBD1	.	TGTGCCAGTAGTTTGACAGGGTCGGGGAGCAATCAGCCCCAGCATTTT	CASSLTGSGSNQPQHF
TRBJ2-2	TRBV4-1	.	.	TGCGCCAGCAGCCAAGAACAGGAGAACACCGGGGAGCTGTTTTTT	CASSQEQENTGELFF
TRBJ2-3	TRBV11-3	TRBD2	.	TGTGCCAGCAACCCGGGAGTTGGAGTAGCGGGAGGCACAGATACGCAGTATTTT	CASNPGVGVAGGTDTQYF
TRBJ2-4	TRBV19	TRBD2	.	TGTGCCAGTAGTATAACGGGGGCGGGAGGGCTAGCCAAAAACATTCAGTACTTC	CASSITGAGGLAKNIQYF
TRBJ2-2	TRBV13	TRBD1	.	TGTGCCAGCAGCTTTAGGGGGCGATCCGGGGAGCTGTTTTTT	CASSFRGRSGELFF
TRBJ1-5	TRBV5-1	TRBD1	once	TGCGCCAGCAGCTTGCGGACAGGGGGCCTGGAGCCCCAGCATTTT	CASSLRTGGLEPQHF
TRBJ2-5	TRBV13	.	.	TGTGCCAGCAGCCAGGGCTTTCGGATGGAGACCCAGTACTTC	CASSQGFRMETQYF
TRBJ1-5	TRBV6-2/TRBV6-3	TRBD1	.	TGTGCCAGCAGTCAAAATTTTCGTCGACAGGGTTGGGATCAGCCCCAGCATTTT	CASSQNFRRQGWDQPQHF
TRBJ1-1	TRBV6-4	TRBD1	.	TGTGCCAGCAGTGACTCTGCAGGGGGGCGCACTGAAGCTTTCTTT	CASSDSAGGRTEAFF
TRBJ2-3	TRBV30	.	.	TGTGCCTGGAGTAGTGGCAGGGCTTTCACAGATACGCAGTATTTT	CAWSSGRAFTDTQYF
TRBJ1-2	TRBV11-1	.	few	TGTGCCAGCAGCTTAGATCCAGGCCGACGGTATGGCTACACCTTC	CASSLDPGRRYGYTF
TRBJ2-1	TRBV5-1	TRBD2	.	TGCGCCAGCAGCTGGAGGACTAGCGGAGGCAGTGCGGAGCAGTTCTTC	CASSWRTSGGSAEQFF
TRBJ1-1	TRBV3-1/TRBV3-2	.	.	TGTGCCAGCACCTCAACTTTGAACACTGAAGCTTTCTTT	CASTSTLNTEAFF
TRBJ2-5	TRBV7-9	TRBD2	.	TGTGCCAGCAGCTTATATGGGGGAGGGTCGGAGACCCAGTACTTC	CASSLYGGGSETQYF
TRBJ2-5	TRBV28	TRBD2	.	TGTGCCACCCGATTGCGGGGGGATCCCCAAGAGACCCAGTACTTC	CATRLRGDPQETQYF